The source of this TCR beta chain is a study of T-cell memory formation after mild COVID-19. The CDR3 extends over 15 amino acids. CDR1 is ENHRY and CDR2 is SYGVKD in the germline V gene. The ends were cut back, 4 bases at V and 5 bases at J, with 15 bases in the middle. TCRdb passed the 5' RACE reads through MiXCR, listing each CDR3 protein once. The sample lists fewer than 350,000 distinct CDR3 sequences, more than 13% occurring once. There are a few counts of this clonotype. The chain is built from TRBV10-3 and TRBJ1-5; D is uncertain. The sequencing input was PBMCs or a T cell subset sorted from them (not recorded which). The clonotype was recovered from a man younger than 35 who had mild COVID-19 (a few samples of this study predate the infection). Cell type and time point are not known. DNA for the CDR3: TGTGCCATCAGTGGAGGGCCCGGCGGAGATCAGCCCCAGCATTTT. This encodes CAISGGPGGDQPQHF.